The clone carrying this T cell receptor (beta chain) was counted only a few times. Cells sorted by CD45RO/CCR7/CD25/CD127/CD95/CD27 comprised CD4+ naive, central memory, regulatory and stem cell-like memory cells. This record comes from a study of beta chain features in type 1 diabetes. Background on the study: Examination of sorted cells across all samples involved more than 100,000,000 cells.

Germline V gene sequence: CDR1 KGHSH, CDR2 LQKENI. V lost 5 bases, J lost 10 bases, and 15 bases lay in between. This CDR3 spans 13 amino acids. Expressed TCRB transcripts were sequenced, since all the RNA that had been isolated was reverse transcribed. Produced via immunoSEQ multiplex PCR; TCRdb's table is partial and in-frame only. This sample has 900,000 or so clones, with about a sixth found just once. This chain joins TRBV18 and TRBJ1-3; D remains ambiguous. The sample was naive CD4+ T cells from blood. The TCR was taken from a young woman in good health. CDR3 nucleotide sequence: TGTGCCAGCTCAACGGGGTCCCCCGGGACCATATATTTT. This codes for CASSTGSPGTIYF.